This TCR beta chain emerged from a study of T cell changes during pregnancy in multiple sclerosis. Libraries were prepared by immunoSEQ multiplex PCR; TCRdb keeps only in-frame clonotypes and omits some of them. Altogether around 30,000 clones are present, 85% to 90% being singletons, with the ten largest covering approximately 3.3%. The CDR3 runs to 16 residues. Per the germline V gene, CDR1 is SGHVS and CDR2 is FNYEAQ. V was clipped by 1 base and J by 9 bases; unmatched bases: 12. Source: CD8+ T cells from peripheral blood mononuclear cells, taken in the third trimester of pregnancy. The TCR comes from a female donor with multiple sclerosis, enrolled in a pregnancy study. The chain couples TRBV7-6 to TRBJ2-1; 7 nucleotides agree with TRBD1. The CDR3 loop reads CASSLESRQGFSEQFF. DNA of the CDR3: TGTGCCAGCAGCTTAGAATCCAGACAGGGTTTTAGTGAGCAGTTCTTC.